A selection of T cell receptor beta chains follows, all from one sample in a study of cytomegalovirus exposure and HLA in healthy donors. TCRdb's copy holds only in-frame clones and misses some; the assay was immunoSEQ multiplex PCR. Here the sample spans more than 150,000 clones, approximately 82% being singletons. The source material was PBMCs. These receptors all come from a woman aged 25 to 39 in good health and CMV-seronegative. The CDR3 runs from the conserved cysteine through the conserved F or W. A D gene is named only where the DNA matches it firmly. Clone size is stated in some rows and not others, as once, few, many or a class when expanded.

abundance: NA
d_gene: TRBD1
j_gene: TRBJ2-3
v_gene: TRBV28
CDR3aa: CASSLPGQGARSDTQYF
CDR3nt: TGTGCCAGCAGTTTACCCGGACAGGGGGCGCGTTCAGATACGCAGTATTTT

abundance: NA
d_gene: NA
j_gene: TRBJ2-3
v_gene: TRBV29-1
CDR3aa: CSVEPPGGRTDTQYF
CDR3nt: TGCAGCGTTGAACCCCCGGGGGGCAGGACAGATACGCAGTATTTT

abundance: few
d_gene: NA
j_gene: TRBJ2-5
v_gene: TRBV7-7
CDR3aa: CASSLGAEETQYF
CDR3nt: TGTGCCAGCAGCTTAGGGGCCGAAGAGACCCAGTACTTC

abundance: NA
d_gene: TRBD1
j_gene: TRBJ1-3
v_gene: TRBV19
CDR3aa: CASSDAGTVAGNTIYF
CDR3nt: TGTGCCAGTAGTGATGCCGGGACAGTTGCTGGAAACACCATATATTTT

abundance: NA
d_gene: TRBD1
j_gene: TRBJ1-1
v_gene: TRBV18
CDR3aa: CASSPNRGLKENTEAFF
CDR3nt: TGTGCCAGCTCACCCAACAGGGGGTTGAAGGAGAACACTGAAGCTTTCTTT

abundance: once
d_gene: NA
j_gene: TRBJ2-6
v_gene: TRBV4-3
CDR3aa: CASSQVWGGGANGLTF
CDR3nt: TGCGCCAGCAGCCAAGTTTGGGGAGGGGGGGCCAACGGCCTGACTTTC

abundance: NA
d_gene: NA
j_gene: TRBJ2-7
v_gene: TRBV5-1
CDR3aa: CASSRESSYEQYF
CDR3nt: TGCGCCAGCAGCCGGGAAAGCTCCTACGAGCAGTACTTC

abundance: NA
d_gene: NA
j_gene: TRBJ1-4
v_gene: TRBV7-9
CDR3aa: CSSSPYREGFLEKLFF
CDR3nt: TGTTCCAGCAGCCCTTACAGGGAGGGATTTCTTGAAAAACTGTTTTTT

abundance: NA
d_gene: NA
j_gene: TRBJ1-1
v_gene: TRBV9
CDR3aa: CASSIKAGNTEAFF
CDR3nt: TGTGCCAGCAGCATAAAAGCAGGGAACACTGAAGCTTTCTTT

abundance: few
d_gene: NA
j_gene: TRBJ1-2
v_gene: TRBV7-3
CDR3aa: CASSLPGGYGYTF
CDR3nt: TGTGCCAGCAGCTTACCGGGAGGTTATGGCTACACCTTC

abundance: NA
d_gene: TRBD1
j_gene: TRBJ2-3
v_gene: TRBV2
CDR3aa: CASRDGQGLTDTQYF
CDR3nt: TGTGCCAGCAGGGACGGACAGGGGCTAACAGATACGCAGTATTTT

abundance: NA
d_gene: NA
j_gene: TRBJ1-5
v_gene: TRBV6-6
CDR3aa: CASSYDYNQPQHF
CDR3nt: TGTGCCAGCAGTTACGACTATAATCAGCCCCAGCATTTT

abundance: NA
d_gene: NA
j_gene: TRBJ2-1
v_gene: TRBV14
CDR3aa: CASSQGRGSDEQFF
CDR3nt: TGTGCCAGCAGCCAAGGCAGGGGTAGCGATGAGCAGTTCTTC

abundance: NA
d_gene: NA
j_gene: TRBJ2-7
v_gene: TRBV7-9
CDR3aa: CASSPRGDEQYF
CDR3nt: TGTGCCAGCAGCCCCCGGGGTGACGAGCAGTACTTC

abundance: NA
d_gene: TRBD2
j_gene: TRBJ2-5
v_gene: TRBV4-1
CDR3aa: CASSHVLAGQETQYF
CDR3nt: TGCGCCAGCAGCCATGTACTAGCGGGCCAAGAGACCCAGTACTTC

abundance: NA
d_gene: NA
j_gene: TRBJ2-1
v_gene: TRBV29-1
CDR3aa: CSVGLIVHNEQFF
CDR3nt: TGCAGCGTAGGACTCATTGTGCACAATGAGCAGTTCTTC

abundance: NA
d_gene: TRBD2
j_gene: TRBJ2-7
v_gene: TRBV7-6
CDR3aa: CASSYLWEGPYEQYF
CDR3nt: TGTGCCAGCAGTTACCTCTGGGAGGGCCCCTACGAGCAGTACTTC

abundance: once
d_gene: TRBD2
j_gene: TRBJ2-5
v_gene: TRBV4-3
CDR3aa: CASSPIGTSGGGEEGTQYF
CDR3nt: TGCGCCAGCAGCCCTATTGGGACTAGCGGGGGGGGTGAAGAGGGGACCCAGTACTTC

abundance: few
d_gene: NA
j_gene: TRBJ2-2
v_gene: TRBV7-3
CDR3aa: CASSSTGRTGELFF
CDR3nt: TGTGCCAGCAGCTCCACAGGGAGAACCGGGGAGCTGTTTTTT

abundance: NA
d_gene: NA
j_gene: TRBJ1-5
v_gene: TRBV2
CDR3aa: CASSDETDQPQHF
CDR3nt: TGTGCCAGCAGTGACGAAACAGATCAGCCCCAGCATTTT

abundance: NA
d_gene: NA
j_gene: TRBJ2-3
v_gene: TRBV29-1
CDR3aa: CSVESSLRERPPYTQYF
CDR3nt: TGCAGCGTTGAATCTTCTCTCCGGGAGCGACCCCCTTATACGCAGTATTTT

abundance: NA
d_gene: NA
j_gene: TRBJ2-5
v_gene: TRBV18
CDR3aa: CASSPQGQETQYF
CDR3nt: TGTGCCAGCTCACCTCAGGGGCAAGAGACCCAGTACTTC

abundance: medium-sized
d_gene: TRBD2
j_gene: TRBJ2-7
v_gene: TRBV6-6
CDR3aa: CAAGLAGDEQYF
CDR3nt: TGTGCCGCGGGTCTAGCGGGAGACGAGCAGTACTTC

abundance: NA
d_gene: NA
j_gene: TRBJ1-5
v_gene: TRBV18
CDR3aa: CASSPSSNQPQHF
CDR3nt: TGTGCCAGCTCACCGAGTAGCAATCAGCCCCAGCATTTT

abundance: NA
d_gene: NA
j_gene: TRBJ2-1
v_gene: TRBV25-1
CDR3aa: CATRVTGGYNEQFF
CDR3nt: TGTGCCACCAGGGTGACTGGCGGCTACAATGAGCAGTTCTTC

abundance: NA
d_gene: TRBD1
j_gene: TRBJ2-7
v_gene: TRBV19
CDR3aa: CASSMGTGSHEQYF
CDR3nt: TGTGCCAGTAGTATGGGGACAGGGTCTCACGAGCAGTACTTC

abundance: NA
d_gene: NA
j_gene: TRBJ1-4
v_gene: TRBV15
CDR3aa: CATSAGQATNEKLFF
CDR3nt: TGTGCCACCAGCGCAGGCCAAGCAACTAATGAAAAACTGTTTTTT

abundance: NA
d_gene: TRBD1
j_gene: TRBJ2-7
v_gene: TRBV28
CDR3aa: CASSTGGRAYEQYF
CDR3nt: TGTGCCAGCAGTACAGGGGGAAGGGCTTACGAGCAGTACTTC

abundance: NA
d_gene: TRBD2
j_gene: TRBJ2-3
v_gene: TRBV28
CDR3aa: CASRPSGRRTDTQYF
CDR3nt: TGTGCCAGCAGACCAAGCGGGAGACGAACAGATACGCAGTATTTT